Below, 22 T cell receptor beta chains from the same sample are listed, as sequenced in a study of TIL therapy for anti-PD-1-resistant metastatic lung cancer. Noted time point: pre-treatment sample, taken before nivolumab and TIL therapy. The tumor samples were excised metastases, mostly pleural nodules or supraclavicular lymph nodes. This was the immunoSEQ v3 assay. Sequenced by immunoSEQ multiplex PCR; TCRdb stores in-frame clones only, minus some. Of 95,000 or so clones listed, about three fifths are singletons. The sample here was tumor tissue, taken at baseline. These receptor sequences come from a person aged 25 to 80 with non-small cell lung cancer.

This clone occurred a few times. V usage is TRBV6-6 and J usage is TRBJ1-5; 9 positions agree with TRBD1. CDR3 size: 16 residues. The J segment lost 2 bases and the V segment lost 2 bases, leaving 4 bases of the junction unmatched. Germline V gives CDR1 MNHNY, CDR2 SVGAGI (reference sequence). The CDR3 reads CASSYGTGMRNQPQHF. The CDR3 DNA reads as TGTGCCAGCAGTTACGGGACAGGGATGCGCAATCAGCCCCAGCATTTT.

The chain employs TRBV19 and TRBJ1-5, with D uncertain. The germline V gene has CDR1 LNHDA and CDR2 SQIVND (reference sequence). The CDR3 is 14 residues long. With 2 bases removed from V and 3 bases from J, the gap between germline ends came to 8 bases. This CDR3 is CASSISGHNQPQHF. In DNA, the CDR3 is TGTGCCAGTAGTATATCCGGGCACAATCAGCCCCAGCATTTT.

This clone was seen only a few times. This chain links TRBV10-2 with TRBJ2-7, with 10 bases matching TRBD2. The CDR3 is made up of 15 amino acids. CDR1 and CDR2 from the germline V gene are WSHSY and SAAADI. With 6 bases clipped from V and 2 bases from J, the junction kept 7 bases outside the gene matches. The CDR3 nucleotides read TGCGCCAGCAGGGCAGGTAGCGGGAGGACCTACGAGCAGTACTTC. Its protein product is CASRAGSGRTYEQYF.

The CDR3 sequence: CASSQEGLDMVNEQFF. The CDR3 DNA reads as TGTGCCAGCAGCCAAGAGGGACTTGATATGGTCAATGAGCAGTTCTTC. The chain links TRBV3-1 (or the pseudogene TRBV3-2) to TRBJ2-1; D perhaps matches TRBD2 (6 bases). Looked up from germline, CDR1 is LGHDT and CDR2 is YNNKEL (reference sequence). Trimming cost V 0 bases and J 6 bases, with 15 bases left between them. The CDR3 has 16 residues.

The CDR3 nucleotides are TGTGCCAGCAGTGAAGGGCAGAATTCACCCCTCCACTTT. Its protein is CASSEGQNSPLHF. V usage is TRBV2 and J usage is TRBJ1-6; the D is unclear. The V gene lost 1 base and the J gene lost 7 bases, with 5 bases spanning the gap. Germline V gene data show CDR1 as SNHLY and CDR2 as FYNNEI. This CDR3 is built from 13 residues.

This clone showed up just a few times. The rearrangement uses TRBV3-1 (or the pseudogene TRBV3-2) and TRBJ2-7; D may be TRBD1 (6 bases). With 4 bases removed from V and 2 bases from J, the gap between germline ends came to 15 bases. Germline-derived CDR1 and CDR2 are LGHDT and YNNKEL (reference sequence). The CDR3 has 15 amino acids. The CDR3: CASSLRRQGPYEQYF. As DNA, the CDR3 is TGTGCCAGCAGCCTCAGACGGCAGGGGCCCTACGAGCAGTACTTC.

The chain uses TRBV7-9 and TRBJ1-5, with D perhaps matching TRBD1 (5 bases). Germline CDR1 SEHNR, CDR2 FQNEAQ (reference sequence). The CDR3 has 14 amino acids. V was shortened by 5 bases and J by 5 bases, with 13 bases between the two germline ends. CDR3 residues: CASSRQGGDQPQHF. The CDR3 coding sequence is TGTGCCAGCAGCCGCCAGGGAGGGGATCAGCCCCAGCATTTT.

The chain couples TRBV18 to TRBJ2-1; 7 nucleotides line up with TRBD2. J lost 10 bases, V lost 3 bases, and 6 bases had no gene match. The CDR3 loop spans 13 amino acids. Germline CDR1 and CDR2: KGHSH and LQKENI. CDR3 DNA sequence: TGTGCCAGCTCACCGAATCTAGCGGACGAGCAGTTCTTC. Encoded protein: CASSPNLADEQFF.

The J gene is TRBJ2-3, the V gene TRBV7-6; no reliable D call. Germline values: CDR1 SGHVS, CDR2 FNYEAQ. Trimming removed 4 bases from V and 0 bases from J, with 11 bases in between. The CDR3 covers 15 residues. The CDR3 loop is CASSSQALSTDTQYF. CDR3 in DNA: TGTGCCAGCAGCTCCCAGGCCCTTAGCACAGATACGCAGTATTTT.

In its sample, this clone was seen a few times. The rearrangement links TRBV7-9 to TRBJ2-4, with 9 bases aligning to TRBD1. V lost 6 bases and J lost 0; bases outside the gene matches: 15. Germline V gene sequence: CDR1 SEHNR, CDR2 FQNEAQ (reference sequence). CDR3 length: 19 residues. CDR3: CASSPAVLVDRGAKNIQYF. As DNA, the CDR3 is TGTGCCAGCAGTCCAGCAGTTTTAGTGGACAGGGGAGCCAAAAACATTCAGTACTTC.

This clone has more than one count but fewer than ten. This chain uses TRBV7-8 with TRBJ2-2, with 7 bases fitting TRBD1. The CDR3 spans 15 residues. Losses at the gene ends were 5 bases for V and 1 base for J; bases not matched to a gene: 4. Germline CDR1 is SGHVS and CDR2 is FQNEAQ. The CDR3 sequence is CASSPRTGNTGELFF. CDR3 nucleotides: TGTGCCAGCAGCCCCAGGACAGGGAACACCGGGGAGCTGTTTTTT.

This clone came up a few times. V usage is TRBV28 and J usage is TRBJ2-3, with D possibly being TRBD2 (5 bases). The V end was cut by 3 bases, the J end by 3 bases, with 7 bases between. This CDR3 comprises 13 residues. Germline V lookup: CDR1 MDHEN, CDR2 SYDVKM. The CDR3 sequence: CASSLGVTDTQYF. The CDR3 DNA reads TGTGCCAGCAGTTTGGGAGTTACAGATACGCAGTATTTT.

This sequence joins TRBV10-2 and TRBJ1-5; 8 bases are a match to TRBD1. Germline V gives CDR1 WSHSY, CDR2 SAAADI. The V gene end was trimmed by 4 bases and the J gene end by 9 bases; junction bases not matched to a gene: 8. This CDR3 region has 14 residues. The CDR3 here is CASSVPGTGPPQHF. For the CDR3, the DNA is TGCGCCAGCAGTGTCCCCGGGACAGGACCGCCCCAGCATTTT.

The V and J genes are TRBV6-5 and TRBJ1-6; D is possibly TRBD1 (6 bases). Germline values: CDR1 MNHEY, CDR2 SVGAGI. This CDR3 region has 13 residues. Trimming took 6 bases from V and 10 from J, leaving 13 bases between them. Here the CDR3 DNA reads TGTGCCAGCAGACAGGGTAACGAGTCACCCCTCCACTTT. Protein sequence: CASRQGNESPLHF.

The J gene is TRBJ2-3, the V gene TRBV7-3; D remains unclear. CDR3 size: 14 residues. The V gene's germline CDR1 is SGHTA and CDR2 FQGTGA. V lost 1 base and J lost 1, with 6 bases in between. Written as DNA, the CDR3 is TGTGCCAGCAGCTTAAATGGGGGCACAGATACGCAGTATTTT. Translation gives CASSLNGGTDTQYF.

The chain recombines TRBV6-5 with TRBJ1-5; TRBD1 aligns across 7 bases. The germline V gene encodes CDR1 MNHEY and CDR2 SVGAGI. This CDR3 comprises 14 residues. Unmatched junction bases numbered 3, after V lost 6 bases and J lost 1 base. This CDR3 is CASRMTGSNQPQHF. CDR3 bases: TGTGCCAGCAGGATGACAGGGAGCAATCAGCCCCAGCATTTT.

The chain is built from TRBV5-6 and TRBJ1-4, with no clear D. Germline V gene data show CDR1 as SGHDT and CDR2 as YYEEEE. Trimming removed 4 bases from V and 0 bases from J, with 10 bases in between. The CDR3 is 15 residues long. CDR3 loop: CASSKGAATNEKLFF. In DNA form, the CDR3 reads TGTGCCAGCAGCAAAGGAGCGGCAACTAATGAAAAACTGTTTTTT.

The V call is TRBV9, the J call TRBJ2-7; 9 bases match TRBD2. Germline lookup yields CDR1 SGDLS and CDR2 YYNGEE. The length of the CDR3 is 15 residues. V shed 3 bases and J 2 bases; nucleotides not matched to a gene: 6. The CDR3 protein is CASSEGLAPTYEQYF. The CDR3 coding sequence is TGTGCCAGCAGCGAGGGACTAGCTCCGACCTACGAGCAGTACTTC.

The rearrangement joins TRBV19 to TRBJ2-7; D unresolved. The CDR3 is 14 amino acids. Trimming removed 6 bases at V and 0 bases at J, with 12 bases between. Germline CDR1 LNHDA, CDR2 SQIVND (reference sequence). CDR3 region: CASSYSQTSYEQYF. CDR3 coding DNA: TGTGCCAGTAGCTACTCCCAGACCTCCTACGAGCAGTACTTC.

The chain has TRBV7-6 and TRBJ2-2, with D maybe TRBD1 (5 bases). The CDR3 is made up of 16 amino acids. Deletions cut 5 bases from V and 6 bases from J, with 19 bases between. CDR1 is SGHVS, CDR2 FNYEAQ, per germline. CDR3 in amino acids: CASSPLGREGPGELFF. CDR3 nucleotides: TGTGCCAGCAGCCCCCTAGGCAGGGAAGGTCCCGGGGAGCTGTTTTTT.

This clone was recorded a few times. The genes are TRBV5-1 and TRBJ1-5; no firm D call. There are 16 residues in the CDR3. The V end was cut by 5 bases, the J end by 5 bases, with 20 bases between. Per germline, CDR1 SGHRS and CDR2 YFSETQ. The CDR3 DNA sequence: TGCGCCAGCAGTCCGGCTCCGGCCGCAGGCTATCAGCCCCAGCATTTT. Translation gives CASSPAPAAGYQPQHF.

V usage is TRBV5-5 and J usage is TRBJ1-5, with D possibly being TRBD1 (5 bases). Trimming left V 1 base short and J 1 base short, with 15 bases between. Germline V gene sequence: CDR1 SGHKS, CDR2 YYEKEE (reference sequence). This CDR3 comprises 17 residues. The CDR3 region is CASSLRGGLGSNQPQHF. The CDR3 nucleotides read TGTGCCAGCAGCTTGCGGGGGGGATTGGGAAGCAATCAGCCCCAGCATTTT. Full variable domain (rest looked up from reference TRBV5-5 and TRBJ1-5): DAGVTQSPTHLIKTRGQQVTLRCSPISGHKSVSWYQQVLGQGPQFIFQYYEKEERGRGNFPDRFSARQFPNYSSELNVNALLLGDSALYLCASSLRGGLGSNQPQHFGDGTRLSIL.